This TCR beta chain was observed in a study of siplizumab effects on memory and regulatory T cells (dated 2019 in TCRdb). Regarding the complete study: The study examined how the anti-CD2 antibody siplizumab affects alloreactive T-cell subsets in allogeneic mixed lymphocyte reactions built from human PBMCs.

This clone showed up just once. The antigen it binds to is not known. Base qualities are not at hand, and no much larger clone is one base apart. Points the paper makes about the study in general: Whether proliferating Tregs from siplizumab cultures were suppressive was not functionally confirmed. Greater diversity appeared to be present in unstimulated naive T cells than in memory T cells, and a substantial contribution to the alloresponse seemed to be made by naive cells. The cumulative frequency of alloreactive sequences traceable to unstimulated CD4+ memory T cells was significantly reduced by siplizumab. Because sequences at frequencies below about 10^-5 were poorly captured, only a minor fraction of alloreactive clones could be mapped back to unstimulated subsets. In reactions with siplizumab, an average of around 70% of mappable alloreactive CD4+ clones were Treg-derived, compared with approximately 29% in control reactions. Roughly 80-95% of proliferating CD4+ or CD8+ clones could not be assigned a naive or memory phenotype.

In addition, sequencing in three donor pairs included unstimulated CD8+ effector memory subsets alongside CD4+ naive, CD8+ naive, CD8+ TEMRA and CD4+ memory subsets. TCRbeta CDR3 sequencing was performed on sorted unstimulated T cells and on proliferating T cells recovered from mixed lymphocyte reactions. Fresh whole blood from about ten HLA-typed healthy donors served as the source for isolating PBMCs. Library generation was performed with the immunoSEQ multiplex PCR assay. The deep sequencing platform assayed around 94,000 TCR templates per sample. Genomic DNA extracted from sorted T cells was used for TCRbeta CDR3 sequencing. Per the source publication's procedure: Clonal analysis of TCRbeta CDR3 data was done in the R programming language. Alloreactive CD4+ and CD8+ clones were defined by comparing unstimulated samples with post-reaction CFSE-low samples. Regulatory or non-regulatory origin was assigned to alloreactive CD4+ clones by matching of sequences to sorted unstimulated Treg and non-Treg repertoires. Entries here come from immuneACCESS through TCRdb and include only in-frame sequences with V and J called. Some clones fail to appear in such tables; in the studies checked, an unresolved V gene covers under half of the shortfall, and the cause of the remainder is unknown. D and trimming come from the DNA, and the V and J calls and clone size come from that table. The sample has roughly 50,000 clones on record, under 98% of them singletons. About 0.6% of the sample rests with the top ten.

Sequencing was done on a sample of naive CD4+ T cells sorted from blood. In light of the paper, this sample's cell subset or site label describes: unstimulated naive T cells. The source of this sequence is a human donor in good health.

The CDR3 region: CASSLAEAVDEQFF. The DNA is as follows: TGCGCCAGCAGCTTGGCAGAAGCGGTTGATGAGCAGTTCTTC. The chain is made from TRBV5-1 and TRBJ2-1; a weak D assignment points to TRBD2 (5 bases agree). CDR1 and CDR2, per the germline V gene, are SGHRS and YFSETQ. V gives up 0 bases and J gives up 8 bases, and the segment between their germline ends measures 12 bases. Measured from the cysteine to the phenylalanine, the CDR3 is 14 residues long. Left in the record is the CDR3 DNA by itself, 42 bases read in frame from the first base.